A single T cell receptor (beta chain) is shown here with its context. Its antigen is not yet known. No base qualities exist here, and no much larger clone lies one base off it. The sample comes from a study of blood T cell repertoires in COVID-19 (dated by TCRdb to about 2020). In the study overall: Collaborator samples came from the United States, Italy and Spain and covered acute and convalescent phases of COVID-19. Samples were obtained from the ongoing ImmuneRACE study (first 160 participants) and from some 1,200 subjects provided by 6 global collaborators. The prospective study material was composed of cDNA or gDNA derived from T cells, B-cell-depleted T cells, or PBMCs. Sample metadata almost always included a de-identified subject ID, COVID-19 status, age in years and sex. Where available, HLA class I and class II types were obtained from metadata supplied by the sample provider rather than from assay-based typing. The repertoires were made available in a free public database intended to serve as a resource for research on the immune response to SARS-CoV-2. The dataset comprised deeply sampled blood TCRbeta repertoires from subjects exposed to, actively infected with, or recovered from COVID-19.

For CDR1 and CDR2, the germline V gene (reference sequence) lists SGHNT and YYREEE. The CDR3, from cysteine to phenylalanine, totals 14 residues. Left in the record is the CDR3 DNA by itself, 42 bases read in frame from the first base. V is shortened by 4 bases, J by 3 bases, and the region joining them spans 14 bases. Whole blood was collected in K2EDTA tubes by collaborating institutions according to the institutions' own protocols. For TCRbeta analysis, collaborators shipped samples in one of three forms: frozen whole blood, isolated PBMCs, or DNA extracted from either of those sample types. TCRbeta CDR3 regions were amplified from genomic DNA using the immunoSEQ Assay, a bias-controlled multiplex PCR. In the source study's methods: The number of nucleated cells in each sample was estimated by amplification of reference gene primers within the assay. To quantify the absolute abundance of each unique TCRbeta CDR3 rearrangement, sequence reads were collapsed and filtered. Productive Simpson clonality was computed per sample as the square root of Simpson's diversity index over productive rearrangements. The source is immuneACCESS, and TCRdb retained only in-frame sequences with V and J called. Part of the clones is not carried over; for the studies checked, unresolved V genes explain less than half of this, and the remainder is unexplained. V, J and clone size were drawn from that table, and D and trimming were deduced from the DNA. The sample table holds tens of thousands of clones, of which almost 90% were seen once. The ten most abundant clones make up roughly 8.1% of the sample.

The study at large found these results: Clinical and demographic metadata were provided uncurated, with the amount varying by source and participant.

The sequence links TRBV5-4 to TRBJ2-7; 5 matching bases give a weak D call of TRBD1. The clonotype was recovered from a woman in her sixties or seventies with acute or convalescent COVID-19. The material sequenced was peripheral blood. The CDR3 region has the sequence CASSTPQGSYEQYF. The DNA is TGTGCCAGCAGCACACCTCAGGGCAGCTACGAGCAGTACTTC.